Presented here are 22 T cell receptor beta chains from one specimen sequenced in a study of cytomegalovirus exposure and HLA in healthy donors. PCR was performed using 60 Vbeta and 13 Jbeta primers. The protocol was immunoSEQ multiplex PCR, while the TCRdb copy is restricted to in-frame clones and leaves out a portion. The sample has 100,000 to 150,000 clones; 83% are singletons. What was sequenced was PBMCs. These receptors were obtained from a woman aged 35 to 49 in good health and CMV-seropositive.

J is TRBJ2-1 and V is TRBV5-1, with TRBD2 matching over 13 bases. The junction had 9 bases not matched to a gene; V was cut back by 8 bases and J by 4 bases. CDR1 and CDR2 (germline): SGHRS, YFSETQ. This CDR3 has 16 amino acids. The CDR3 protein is CARSLGLAGDYNEQFF. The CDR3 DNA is TGCGCCAGAAGCCTCGGACTAGCGGGAGATTACAATGAGCAGTTCTTC. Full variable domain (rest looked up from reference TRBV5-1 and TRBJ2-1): KAGVTQTPRYLIKTRGQQVTLSCSPISGHRSVSWYQQTPGQGLQFLFEYFSETQRNKGNFPGRFSGRQFSNSRSEMNVSTLELGDSALYLCARSLGLAGDYNEQFFGPGTRLTVL.

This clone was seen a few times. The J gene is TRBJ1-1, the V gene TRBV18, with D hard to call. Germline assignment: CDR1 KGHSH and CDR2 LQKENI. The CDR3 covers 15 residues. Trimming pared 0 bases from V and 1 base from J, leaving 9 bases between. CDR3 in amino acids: CASSPPGGRNTEAFF. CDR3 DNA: TGTGCCAGCTCACCACCCGGAGGGCGGAACACTGAAGCTTTCTTT.

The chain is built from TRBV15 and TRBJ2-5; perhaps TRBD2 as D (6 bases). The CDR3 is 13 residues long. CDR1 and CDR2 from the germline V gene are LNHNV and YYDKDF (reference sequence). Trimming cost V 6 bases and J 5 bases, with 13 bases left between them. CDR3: CATRARGWETQYF. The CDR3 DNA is TGTGCCACCAGGGCTCGGGGGTGGGAGACCCAGTACTTC. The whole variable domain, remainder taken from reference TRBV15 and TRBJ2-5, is DAMVIQNPRYQVTQFGKPVTLSCSQTLNHNVMYWYQQKSSQAPKLLFHYYDKDFNNEADTPDNFQSRRPNTSFCFLDIRSPGLGDTAMYLCATRARGWETQYFGPGTRLLVL.

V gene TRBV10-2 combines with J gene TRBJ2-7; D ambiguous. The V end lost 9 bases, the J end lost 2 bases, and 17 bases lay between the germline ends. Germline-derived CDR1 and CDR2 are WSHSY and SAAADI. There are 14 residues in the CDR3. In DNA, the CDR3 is TGCGCCAGTCATTCCCACCCGAACACCTACGAGCAGTACTTC. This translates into CASHSHPNTYEQYF.

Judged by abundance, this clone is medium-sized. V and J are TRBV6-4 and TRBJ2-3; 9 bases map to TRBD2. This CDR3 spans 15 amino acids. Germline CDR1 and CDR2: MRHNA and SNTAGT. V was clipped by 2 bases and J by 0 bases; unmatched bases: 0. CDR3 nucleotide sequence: TGTGCCAGCAGTGACGGGACTAGCAGCACAGATACGCAGTATTTT. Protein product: CASSDGTSSTDTQYF.

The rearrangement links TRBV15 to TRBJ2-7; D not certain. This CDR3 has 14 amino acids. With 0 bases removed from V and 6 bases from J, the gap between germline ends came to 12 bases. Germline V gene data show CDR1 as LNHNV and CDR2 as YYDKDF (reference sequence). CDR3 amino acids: CATSRDAPLTEQYF. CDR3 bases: TGTGCCACCAGCAGAGATGCGCCCCTAACCGAGCAGTACTTC.

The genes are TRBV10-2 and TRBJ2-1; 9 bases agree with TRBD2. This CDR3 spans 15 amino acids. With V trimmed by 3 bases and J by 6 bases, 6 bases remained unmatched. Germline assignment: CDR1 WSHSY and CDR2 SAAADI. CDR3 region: CASSDVTSGVNEQFF. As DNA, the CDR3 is TGCGCCAGCAGTGATGTGACTAGCGGTGTCAATGAGCAGTTCTTC.

CDR3 protein: CASSEAGDRDTEAFF. The CDR3 region has the DNA TGTGCCAGCAGTGAAGCGGGGGACAGGGACACTGAAGCTTTCTTT. The chain recombines TRBV2 with TRBJ1-1; 9 nucleotides align to TRBD1. The CDR3 runs 15 residues. Unmatched junction bases numbered 2, after V lost 0 bases and J lost 3 bases. Germline V lookup: CDR1 SNHLY, CDR2 FYNNEI. Complete variable domain (other parts from reference TRBV2 and TRBJ1-1): EPEVTQTPSHQVTQMGQEVILRCVPISNHLYFYWYRQILGQKVEFLVSFYNNEISEKSEIFDDQFSVERPDGSNFTLKIRSTKLEDSAMYFCASSEAGDRDTEAFFGQGTRLTVV.

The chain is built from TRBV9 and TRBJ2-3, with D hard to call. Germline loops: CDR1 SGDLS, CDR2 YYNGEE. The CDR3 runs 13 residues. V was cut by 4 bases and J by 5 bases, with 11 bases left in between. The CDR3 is CASSTVYGDTQYF. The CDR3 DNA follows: TGTGCCAGCAGCACGGTTTACGGAGATACGCAGTATTTT.

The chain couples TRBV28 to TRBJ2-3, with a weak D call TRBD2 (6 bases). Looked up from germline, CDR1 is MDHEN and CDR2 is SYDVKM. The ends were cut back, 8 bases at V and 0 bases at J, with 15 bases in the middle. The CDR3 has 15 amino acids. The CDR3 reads CASGVAAHSTDTQYF. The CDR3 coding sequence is TGTGCCAGCGGAGTAGCGGCCCACAGCACAGATACGCAGTATTTT.

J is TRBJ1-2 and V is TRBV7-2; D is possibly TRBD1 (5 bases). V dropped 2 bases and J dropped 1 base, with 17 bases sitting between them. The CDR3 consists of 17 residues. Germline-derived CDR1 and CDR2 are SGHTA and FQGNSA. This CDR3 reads CASSLIGRAERNYGYTF. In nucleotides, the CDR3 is TGTGCCAGCAGCTTAATAGGCAGGGCCGAGCGTAACTATGGCTACACCTTC.

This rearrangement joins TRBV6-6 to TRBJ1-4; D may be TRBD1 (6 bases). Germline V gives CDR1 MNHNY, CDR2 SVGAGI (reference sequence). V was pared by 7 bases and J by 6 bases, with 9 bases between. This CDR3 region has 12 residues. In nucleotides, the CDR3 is TGTGCCAGCAAGGGGGGGGATGAAAAACTGTTTTTT. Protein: CASKGGDEKLFF.

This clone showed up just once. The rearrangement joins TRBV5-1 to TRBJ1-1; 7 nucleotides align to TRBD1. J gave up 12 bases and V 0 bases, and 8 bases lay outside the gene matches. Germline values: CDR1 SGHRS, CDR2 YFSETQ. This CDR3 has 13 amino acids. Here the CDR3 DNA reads TGCGCCAGCAGCTTGGTAGGGGGCGAGATGACTTTCTTT. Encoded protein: CASSLVGGEMTFF. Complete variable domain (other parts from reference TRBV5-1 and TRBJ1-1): KAGVTQTPRYLIKTRGQQVTLSCSPISGHRSVSWYQQTPGQGLQFLFEYFSETQRNKGNFPGRFSGRQFSNSRSEMNVSTLELGDSALYLCASSLVGGEMTFFGQGTRLTVV.

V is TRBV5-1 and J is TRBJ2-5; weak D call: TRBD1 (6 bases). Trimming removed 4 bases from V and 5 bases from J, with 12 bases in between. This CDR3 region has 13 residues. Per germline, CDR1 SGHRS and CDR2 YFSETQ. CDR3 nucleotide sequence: TGCGCCAGCAGCGCGACAGGAGAGGAGACCCAGTACTTC. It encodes CASSATGEETQYF.

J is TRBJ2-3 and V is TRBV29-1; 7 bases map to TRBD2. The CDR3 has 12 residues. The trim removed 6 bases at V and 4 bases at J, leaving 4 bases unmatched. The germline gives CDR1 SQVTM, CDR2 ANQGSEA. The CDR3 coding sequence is TGCAGCGTCGGACTAGTGGCAGATACGCAGTATTTT. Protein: CSVGLVADTQYF.

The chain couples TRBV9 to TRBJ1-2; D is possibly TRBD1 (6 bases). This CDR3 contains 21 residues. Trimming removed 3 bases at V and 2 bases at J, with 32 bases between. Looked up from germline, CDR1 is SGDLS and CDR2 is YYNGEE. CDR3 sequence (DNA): TGTGCCAGCAGCGGACTCGGGACAAATCTTCTCTCACAACCATCAAACTATGGCTACACCTTC. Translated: CASSGLGTNLLSQPSNYGYTF.

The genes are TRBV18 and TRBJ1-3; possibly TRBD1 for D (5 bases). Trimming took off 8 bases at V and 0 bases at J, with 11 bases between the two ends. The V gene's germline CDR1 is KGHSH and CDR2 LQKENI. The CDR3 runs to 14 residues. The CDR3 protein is CASRDSRSGNTIYF. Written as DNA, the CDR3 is TGTGCCAGCCGCGACAGCCGCTCTGGAAACACCATATATTTT.

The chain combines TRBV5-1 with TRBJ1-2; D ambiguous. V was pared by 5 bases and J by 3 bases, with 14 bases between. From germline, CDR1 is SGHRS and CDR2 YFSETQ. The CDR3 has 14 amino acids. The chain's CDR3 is CASSGLSGDYGYTF. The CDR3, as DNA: TGCGCCAGCAGTGGGTTATCCGGGGACTATGGCTACACCTTC.

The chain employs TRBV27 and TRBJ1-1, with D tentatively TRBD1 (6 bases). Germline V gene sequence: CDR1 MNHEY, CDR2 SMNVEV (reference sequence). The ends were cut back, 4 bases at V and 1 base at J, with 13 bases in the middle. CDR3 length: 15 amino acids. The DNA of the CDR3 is TGTGCCAGCAGTTGGAAGGGGGGGACGAACACTGAAGCTTTCTTT. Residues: CASSWKGGTNTEAFF.

Here the CDR3 DNA reads TGCGCCAGCAGCTCCACCTCACCTCGGGAGGCCGGGGAGCTGTTTTTT. Translated: CASSSTSPREAGELFF. The V call is TRBV5-1, the J call TRBJ2-2; 7 positions agree with TRBD2. This CDR3 contains 16 residues. Per germline, CDR1 SGHRS and CDR2 YFSETQ. V trimming: 3 bases; J trimming: 6 bases; junction bases outside the gene matches: 11.

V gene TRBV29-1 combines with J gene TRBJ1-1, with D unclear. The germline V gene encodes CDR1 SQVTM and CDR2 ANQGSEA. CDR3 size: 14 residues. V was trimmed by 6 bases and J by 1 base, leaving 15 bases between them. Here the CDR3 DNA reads TGCAGCGTAATCCATAATTCAGGGAACACTGAAGCTTTCTTT. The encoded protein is CSVIHNSGNTEAFF. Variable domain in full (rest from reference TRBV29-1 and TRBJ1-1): SAVISQKPSRDICQRGTSLTIQCQVDSQVTMMFWYRQQPGQSLTLIATANQGSEATYESGFVIDKFPISRPNLTFSTLTVSNMSPEDSSIYLCSVIHNSGNTEAFFGQGTRLTVV.

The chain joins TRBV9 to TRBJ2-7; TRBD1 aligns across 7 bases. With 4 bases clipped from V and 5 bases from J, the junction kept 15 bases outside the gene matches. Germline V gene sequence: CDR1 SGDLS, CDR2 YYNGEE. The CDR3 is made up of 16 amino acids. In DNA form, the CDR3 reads TGTGCCAGCAGCCCGGGACAGAGCACTCTCGGGGACGAGCAGTACTTC. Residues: CASSPGQSTLGDEQYF.